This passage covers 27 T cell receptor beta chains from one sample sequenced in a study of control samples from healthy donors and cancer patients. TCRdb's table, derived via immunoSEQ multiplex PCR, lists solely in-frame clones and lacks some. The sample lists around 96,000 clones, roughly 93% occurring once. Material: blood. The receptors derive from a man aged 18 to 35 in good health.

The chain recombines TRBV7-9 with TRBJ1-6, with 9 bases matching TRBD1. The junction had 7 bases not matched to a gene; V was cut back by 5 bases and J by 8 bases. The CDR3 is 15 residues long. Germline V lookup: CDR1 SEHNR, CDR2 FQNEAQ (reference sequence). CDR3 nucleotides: TGTGCCAGCAGCCTACTACAGGGGGCCGATTCACCCCTCCACTTT. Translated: CASSLLQGADSPLHF.

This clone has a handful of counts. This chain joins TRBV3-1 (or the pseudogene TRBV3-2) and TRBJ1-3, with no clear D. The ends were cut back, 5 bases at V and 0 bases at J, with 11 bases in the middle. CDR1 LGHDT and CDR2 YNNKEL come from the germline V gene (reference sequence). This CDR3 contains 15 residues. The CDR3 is CASSDQPFSGNTIYF. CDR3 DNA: TGTGCCAGCAGCGACCAGCCCTTCTCTGGAAACACCATATATTTT.

CDR3 in amino acids: CASSPRNSHLYNEQFF. The CDR3 coding sequence is TGTGCCAGCAGCCCCCGGAACTCCCACTTATACAATGAGCAGTTCTTC. V and J are TRBV9 and TRBJ2-1; D gene unclear. The germline V and J ends were trimmed by 4 bases and 4 bases, with 18 bases remaining between them. The CDR3 loop spans 16 amino acids. Germline V gives CDR1 SGDLS, CDR2 YYNGEE.

The CDR3 DNA is TGTGCCAGCAGCAGCACTAGCGGATTCACAGATACGCAGTATTTT. Translated, it gives CASSSTSGFTDTQYF. The chain is built from TRBV3-1 (or the pseudogene TRBV3-2) and TRBJ2-3; TRBD2 agrees at 8 bases. V was clipped by 5 bases and J by 2 bases; unmatched bases: 6. Germline CDR1 LGHDT, CDR2 YNNKEL (reference sequence). The CDR3 runs 15 residues.

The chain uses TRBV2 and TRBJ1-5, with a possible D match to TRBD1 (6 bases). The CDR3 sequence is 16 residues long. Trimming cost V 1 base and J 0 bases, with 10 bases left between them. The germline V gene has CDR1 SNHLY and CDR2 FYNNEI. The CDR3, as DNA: TGTGCCAGCAGTGAAGACAGGGCTTATAGCAATCAGCCCCAGCATTTT. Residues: CASSEDRAYSNQPQHF.

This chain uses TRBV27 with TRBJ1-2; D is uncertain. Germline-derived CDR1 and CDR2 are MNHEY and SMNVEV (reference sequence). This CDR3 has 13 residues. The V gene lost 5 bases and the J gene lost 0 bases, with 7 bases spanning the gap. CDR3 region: CASSRSSNYGYTF. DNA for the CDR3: TGTGCCAGCAGTCGGAGTTCTAACTATGGCTACACCTTC.

CDR3 protein: CASSFFFGGSYEQYF. The CDR3 DNA reads as TGTGCCAGCAGCTTTTTTTTTGGGGGGAGCTACGAGCAGTACTTC. This chain joins TRBV5-6 and TRBJ2-7, with a tentative D call TRBD2 (6 bases). Germline assignment: CDR1 SGHDT and CDR2 YYEEEE. CDR3 length: 15 residues. V lost 2 bases and J 3 bases, leaving 15 bases between the germline ends.

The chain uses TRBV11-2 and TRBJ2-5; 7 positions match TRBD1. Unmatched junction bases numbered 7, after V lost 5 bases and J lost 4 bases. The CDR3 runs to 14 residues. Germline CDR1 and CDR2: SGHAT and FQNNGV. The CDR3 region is CASSRQGTGETQYF. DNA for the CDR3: TGTGCCAGCAGCCGACAGGGAACTGGAGAGACCCAGTACTTC.

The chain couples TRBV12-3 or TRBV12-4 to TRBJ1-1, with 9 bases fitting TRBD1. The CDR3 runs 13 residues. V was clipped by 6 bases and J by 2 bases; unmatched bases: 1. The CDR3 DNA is TGTGCCAGCAGGACAGGGGGAAACACTGAAGCTTTCTTT. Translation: CASRTGGNTEAFF.

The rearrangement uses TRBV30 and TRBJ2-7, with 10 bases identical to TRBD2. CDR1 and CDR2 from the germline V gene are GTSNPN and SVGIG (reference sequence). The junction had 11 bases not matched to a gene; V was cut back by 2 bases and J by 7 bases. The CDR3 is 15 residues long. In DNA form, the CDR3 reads TGTGCCTGGAGTCCCATCGGAGCGGGAGGGGTTGAGCAGTACTTC. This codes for CAWSPIGAGGVEQYF.

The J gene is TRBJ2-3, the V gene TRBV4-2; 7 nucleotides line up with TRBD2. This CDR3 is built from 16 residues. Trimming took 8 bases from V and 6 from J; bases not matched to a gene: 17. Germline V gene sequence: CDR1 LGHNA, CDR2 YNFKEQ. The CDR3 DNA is TGTGCCAGCCAGCGCGAGCGACTAGCCCCAGAGGATACGCAGTATTTT. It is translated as CASQRERLAPEDTQYF.

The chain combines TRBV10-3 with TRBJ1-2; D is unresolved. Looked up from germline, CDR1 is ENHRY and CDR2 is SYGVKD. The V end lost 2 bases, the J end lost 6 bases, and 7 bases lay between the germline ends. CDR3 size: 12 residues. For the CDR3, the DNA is TGTGCCATCAGTGAGCCCACCGATGGCTACACCTTC. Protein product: CAISEPTDGYTF.

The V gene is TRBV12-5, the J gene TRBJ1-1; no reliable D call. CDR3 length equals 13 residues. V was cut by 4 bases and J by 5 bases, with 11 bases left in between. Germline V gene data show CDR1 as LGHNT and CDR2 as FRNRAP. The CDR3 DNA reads TGTGCTAGTGGTTCGACACTCGGAACTGAAGCTTTCTTT. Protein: CASGSTLGTEAFF.

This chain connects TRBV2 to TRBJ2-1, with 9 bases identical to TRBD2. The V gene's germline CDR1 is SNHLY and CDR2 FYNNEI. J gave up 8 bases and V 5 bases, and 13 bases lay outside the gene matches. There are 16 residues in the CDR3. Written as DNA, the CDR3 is TGTGCCAGCAGTTCCTGGACTAGCGAAACTTCCGATGAGCAGTTCTTC. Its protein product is CASSSWTSETSDEQFF.

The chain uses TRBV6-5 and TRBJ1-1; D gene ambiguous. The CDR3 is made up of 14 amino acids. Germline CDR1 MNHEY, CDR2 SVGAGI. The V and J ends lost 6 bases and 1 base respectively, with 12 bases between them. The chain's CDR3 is CASSQRTENTEAFF. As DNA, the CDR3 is TGTGCCAGCAGCCAAAGGACGGAGAACACTGAAGCTTTCTTT.

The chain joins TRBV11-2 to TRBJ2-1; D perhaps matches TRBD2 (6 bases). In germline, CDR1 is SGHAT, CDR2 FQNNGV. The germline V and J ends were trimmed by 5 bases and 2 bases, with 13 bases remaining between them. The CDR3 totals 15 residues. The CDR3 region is CASSGLGSPYNEQFF. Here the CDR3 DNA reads TGTGCCAGCAGCGGACTCGGGAGTCCCTACAATGAGCAGTTCTTC.

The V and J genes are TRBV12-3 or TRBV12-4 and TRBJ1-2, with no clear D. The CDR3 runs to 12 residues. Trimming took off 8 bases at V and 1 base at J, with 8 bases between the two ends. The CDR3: CASLDHNYGYTF. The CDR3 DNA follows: TGTGCCAGCTTGGACCATAACTATGGCTACACCTTC.

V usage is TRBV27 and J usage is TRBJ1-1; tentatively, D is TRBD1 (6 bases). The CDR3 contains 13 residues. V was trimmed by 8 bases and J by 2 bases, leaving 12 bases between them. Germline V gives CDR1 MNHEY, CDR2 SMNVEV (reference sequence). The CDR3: CASRQVVNTEAFF. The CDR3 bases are TGTGCCAGCCGACAGGTTGTTAACACTGAAGCTTTCTTT.

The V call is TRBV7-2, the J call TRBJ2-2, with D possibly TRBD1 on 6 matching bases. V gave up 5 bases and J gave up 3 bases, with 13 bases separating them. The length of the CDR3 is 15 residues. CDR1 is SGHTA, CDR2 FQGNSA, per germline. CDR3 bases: TGTGCCAGCAGCCCGGACAGCTATGACACCGGGGAGCTGTTTTTT. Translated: CASSPDSYDTGELFF.

CDR3 sequence reads: CASSPAGYPRTEAFF. CDR3 sequence (DNA): TGTGCCAGCAGTCCCGCGGGGTATCCGAGAACTGAAGCTTTCTTT. The rearrangement links TRBV28 to TRBJ1-1; D remains unclear. CDR1 MDHEN and CDR2 SYDVKM come from the germline V gene. Trimming cost V 5 bases and J 5 bases, with 18 bases left between them. There are 15 residues in the CDR3.

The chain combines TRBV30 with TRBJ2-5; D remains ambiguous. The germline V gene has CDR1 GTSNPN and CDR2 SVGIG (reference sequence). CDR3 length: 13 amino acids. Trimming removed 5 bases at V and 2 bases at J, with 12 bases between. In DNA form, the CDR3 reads TGTGCCTGGCTGTATGGCCCACAAGAGACCCAGTACTTC. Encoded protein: CAWLYGPQETQYF.

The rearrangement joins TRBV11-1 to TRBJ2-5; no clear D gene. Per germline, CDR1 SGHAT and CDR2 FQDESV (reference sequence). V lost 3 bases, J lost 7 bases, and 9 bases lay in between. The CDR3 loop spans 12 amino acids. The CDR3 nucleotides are TGTGCCAGCAGCTTTGCTGGGTGGACCCAGTACTTC. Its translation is CASSFAGWTQYF.

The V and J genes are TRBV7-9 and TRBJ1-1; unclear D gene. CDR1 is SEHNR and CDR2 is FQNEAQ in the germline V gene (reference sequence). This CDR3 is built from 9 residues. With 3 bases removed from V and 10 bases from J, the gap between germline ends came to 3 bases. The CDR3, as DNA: TGTGCCAGCAGCTTCTTAGCTTTCTTT. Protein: CASSFLAFF.

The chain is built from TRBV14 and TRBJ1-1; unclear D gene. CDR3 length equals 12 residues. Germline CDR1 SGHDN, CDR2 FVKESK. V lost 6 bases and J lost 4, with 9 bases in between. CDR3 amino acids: CASRGGGTEAFF. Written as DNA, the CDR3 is TGTGCCAGCAGAGGTGGCGGCACTGAAGCTTTCTTT.

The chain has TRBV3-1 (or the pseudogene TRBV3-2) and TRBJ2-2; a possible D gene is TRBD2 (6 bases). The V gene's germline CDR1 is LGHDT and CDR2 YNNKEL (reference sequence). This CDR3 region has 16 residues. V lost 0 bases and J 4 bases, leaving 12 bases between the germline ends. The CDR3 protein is CASSQDTLEGTGELFF. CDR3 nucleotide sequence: TGTGCCAGCAGCCAAGATACCCTGGAGGGCACCGGGGAGCTGTTTTTT.

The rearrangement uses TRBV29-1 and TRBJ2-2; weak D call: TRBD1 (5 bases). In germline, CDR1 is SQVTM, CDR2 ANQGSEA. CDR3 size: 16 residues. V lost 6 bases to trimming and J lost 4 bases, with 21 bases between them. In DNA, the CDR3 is TGCAGCGTGACCGAAACGACGGAAAGGGGCACCGGGGAGCTGTTTTTT. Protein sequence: CSVTETTERGTGELFF.

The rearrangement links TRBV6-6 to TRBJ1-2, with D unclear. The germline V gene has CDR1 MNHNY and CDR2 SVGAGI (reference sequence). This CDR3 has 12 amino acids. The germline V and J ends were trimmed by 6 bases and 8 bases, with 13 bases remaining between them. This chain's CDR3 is CASSRGLTGYTF. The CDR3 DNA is TGTGCCAGCAGCCGTGGCCTGACGGGCTACACCTTC.